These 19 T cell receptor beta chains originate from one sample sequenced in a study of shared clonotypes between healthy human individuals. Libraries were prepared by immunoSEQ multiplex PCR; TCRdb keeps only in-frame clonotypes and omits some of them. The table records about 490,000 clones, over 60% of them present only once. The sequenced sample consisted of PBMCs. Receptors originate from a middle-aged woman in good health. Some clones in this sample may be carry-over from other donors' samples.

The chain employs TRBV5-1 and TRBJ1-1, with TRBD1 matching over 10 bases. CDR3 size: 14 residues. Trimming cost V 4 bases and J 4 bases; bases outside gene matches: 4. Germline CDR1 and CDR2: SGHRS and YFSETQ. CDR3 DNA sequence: TGCGCCAGCAGCAAAGGACAGGGGGGCACTGAAGCTTTCTTT. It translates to CASSKGQGGTEAFF.

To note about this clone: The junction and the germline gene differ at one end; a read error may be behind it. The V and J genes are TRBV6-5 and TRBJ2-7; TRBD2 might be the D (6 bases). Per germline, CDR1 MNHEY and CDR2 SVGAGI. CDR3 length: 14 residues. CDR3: CASNLPGVSYERYF. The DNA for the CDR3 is TGTGCCAGCAACCTTCCGGGGGTCTCCTACGAGCGGTACTTC.

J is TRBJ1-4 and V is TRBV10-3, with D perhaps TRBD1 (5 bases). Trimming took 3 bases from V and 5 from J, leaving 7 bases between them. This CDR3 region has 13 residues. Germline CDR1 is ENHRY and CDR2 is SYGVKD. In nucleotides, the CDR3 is TGTGCCATCAGTGAACGGACAAATGAAAAACTGTTTTTT. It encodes CAISERTNEKLFF.

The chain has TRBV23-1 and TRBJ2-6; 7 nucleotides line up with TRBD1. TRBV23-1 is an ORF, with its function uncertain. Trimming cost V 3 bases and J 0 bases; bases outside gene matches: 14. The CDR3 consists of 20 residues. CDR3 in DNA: TGCGCCAGCAGTCACTACCCCTACAGGGGCGTGAGCTCTGGGGCCAACGTCCTGACTTTC. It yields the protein CASSHYPYRGVSSGANVLTF.

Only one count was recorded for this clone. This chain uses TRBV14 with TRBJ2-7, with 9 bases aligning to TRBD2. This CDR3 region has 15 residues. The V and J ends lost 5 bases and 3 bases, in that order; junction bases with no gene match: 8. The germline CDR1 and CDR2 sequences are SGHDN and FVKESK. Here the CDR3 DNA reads TGTGCCAGCAGCTCAAGGACTAGCGCCTTCTACGAGCAGTACTTC. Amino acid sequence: CASSSRTSAFYEQYF.

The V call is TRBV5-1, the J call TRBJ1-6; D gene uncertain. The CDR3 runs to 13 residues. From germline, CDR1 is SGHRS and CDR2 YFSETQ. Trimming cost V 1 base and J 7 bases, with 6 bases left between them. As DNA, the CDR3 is TGCGCCAGCAGCTTGTCTGACAATTCACCCCTCCACTTT. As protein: CASSLSDNSPLHF.

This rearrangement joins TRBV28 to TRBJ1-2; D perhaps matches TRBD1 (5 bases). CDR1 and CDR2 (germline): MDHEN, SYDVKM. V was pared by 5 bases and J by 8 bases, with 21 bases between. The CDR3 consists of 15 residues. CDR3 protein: CASSPGTYPERGYTF. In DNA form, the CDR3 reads TGTGCCAGCAGTCCTGGGACGTACCCTGAGAGGGGCTACACCTTC.

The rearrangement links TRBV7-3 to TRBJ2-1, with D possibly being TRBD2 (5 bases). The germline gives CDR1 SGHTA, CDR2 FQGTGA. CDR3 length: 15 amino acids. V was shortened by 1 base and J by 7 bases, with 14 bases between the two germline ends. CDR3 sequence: CASSLNPPPGNEQFF. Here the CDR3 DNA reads TGTGCCAGCAGCTTAAACCCACCGCCGGGGAATGAGCAGTTCTTC.

The DNA of the CDR3 is TGCGCCAGCAGCTCAACAGGGTTGAAGGTGACCCAGTACTTC. This codes for CASSSTGLKVTQYF. The gene calls are TRBV5-1 and TRBJ2-5, with D maybe TRBD1 (6 bases). Germline loops: CDR1 SGHRS, CDR2 YFSETQ. This CDR3 has 14 amino acids. V gave up 3 bases and J gave up 7 bases, with 16 bases separating them.

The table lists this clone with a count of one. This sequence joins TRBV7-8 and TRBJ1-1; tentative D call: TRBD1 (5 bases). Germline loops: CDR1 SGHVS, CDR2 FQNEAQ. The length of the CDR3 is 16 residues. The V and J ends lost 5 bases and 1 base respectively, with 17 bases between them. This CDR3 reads CASSRRFRVENTEAFF. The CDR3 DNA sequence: TGTGCCAGCAGCCGCCGGTTCAGGGTTGAGAACACTGAAGCTTTCTTT.

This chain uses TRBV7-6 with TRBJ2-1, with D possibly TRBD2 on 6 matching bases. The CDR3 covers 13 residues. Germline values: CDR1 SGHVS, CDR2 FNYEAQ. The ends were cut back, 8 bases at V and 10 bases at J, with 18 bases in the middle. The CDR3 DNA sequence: TGTGCCAGCCAAGCGGGTGGAGGTGGGGAGCAGTTCTTC. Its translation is CASQAGGGGEQFF. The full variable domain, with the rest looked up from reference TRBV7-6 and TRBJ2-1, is GAGVSQSPRYKVTKRGQDVALRCDPISGHVSLYWYRQALGQGPEFLTYFNYEAQQDKSGLPNDRFSAERPEGSISTLTIQRTEQRDSAMYRCASQAGGGGEQFFGPGTRLTVL.

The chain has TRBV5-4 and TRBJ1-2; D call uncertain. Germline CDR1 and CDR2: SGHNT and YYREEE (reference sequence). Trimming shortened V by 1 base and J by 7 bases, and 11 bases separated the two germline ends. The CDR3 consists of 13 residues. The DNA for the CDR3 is TGTGCCAGCAGCTTGTCCCTGCCTGGTGGCTACACCTTC. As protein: CASSLSLPGGYTF. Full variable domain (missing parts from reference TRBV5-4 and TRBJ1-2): ETGVTQSPTHLIKTRGQQVTLRCSSQSGHNTVSWYQQALGQGPQFIFQYYREEENGRGNFPPRFSGLQFPNYSSELNVNALELDDSALYLCASSLSLPGGYTFGSGTRLTVV.

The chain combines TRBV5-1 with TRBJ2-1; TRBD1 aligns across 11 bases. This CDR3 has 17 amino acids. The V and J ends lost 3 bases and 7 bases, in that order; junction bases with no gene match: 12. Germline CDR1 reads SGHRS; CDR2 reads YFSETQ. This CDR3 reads CASSWSSGQGVGNEQFF. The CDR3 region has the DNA TGCGCCAGCAGCTGGTCGTCGGGACAGGGGGTAGGGAATGAGCAGTTCTTC.

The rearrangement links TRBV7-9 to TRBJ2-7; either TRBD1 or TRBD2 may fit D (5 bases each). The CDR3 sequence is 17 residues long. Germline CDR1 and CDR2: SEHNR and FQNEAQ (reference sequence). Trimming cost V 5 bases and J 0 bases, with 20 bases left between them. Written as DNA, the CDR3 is TGTGCCAGCAGCACACTATATGTGGGGGAGACCTCCTACGAGCAGTACTTC. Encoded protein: CASSTLYVGETSYEQYF. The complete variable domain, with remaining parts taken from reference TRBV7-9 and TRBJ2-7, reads DTGVSQNPRHKITKRGQNVTFRCDPISEHNRLYWYRQTLGQGPEFLTYFQNEAQLEKSRLLSDRFSAERPKGSFSTLEIQRTEQGDSAMYLCASSTLYVGETSYEQYFGPGTRLTVT.

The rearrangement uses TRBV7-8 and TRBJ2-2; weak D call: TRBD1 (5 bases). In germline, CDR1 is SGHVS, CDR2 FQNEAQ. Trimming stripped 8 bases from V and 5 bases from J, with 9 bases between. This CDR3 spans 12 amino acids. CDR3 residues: CASLKGTGELFF. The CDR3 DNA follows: TGTGCCAGCCTTAAGGGGACCGGGGAGCTGTTTTTT.

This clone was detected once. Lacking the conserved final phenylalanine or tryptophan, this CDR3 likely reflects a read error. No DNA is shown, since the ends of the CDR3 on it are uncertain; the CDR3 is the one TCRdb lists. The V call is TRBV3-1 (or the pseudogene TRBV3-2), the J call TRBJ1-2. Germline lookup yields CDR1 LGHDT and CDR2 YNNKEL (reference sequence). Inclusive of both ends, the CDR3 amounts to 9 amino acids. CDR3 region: CASSQVGMV.

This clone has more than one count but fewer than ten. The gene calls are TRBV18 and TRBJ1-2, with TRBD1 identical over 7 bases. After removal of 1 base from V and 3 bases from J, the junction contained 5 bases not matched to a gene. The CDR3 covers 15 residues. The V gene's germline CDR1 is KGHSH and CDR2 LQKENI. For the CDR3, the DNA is TGTGCCAGCTCACCACGAACAGGGGCCGACTATGGCTACACCTTC. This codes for CASSPRTGADYGYTF.

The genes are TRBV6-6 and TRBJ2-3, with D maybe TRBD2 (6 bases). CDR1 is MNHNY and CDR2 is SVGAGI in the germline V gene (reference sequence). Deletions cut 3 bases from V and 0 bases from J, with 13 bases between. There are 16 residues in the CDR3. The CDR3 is CASSYWRETSTDTQYF. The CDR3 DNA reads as TGTGCCAGCAGTTATTGGAGGGAAACTAGCACAGATACGCAGTATTTT.

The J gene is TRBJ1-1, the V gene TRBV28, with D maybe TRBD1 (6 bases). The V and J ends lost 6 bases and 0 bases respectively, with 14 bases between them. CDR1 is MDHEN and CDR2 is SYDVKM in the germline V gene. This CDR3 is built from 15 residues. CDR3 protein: CASSQPGQLNTEAFF. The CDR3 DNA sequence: TGTGCCAGCAGCCAACCCGGACAGCTGAACACTGAAGCTTTCTTT. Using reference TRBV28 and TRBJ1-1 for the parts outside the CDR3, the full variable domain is DVKVTQSSRYLVKRTGEKVFLECVQDMDHENMFWYRQDPGLGLRLIYFSYDVKMKEKGDIPEGYSVSREKKERFSLILESASTNQTSMYLCASSQPGQLNTEAFFGQGTRLTVV.